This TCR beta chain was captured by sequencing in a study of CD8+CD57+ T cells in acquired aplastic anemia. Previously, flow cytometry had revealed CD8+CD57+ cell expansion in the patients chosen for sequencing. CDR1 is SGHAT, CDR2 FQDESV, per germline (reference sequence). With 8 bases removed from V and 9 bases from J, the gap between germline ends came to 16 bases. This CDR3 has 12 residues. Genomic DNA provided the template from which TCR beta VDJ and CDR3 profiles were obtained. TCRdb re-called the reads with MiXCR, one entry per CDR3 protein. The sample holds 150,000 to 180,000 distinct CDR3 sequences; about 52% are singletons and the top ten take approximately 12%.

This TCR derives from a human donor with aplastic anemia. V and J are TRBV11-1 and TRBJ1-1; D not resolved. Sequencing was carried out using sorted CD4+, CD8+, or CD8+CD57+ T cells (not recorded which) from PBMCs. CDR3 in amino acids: CASGSSGVKAFF. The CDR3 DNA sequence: TGTGCCAGCGGCTCCTCCGGAGTTAAAGCTTTCTTT. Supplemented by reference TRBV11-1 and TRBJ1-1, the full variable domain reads EAEVAQSPRYKITEKSQAVAFWCDPISGHATLYWYRQILGQGPELLVQFQDESVVDDSQLPKDRFSAERLKGVDSTLKIQPAELGDSAMYLCASGSSGVKAFFGQGTRLTVV.